This TCR beta chain was profiled in a study of Ad26.COV2.S vaccination and SARS-CoV-2 variants (TCRdb year 2021). Background for the entire study: Sequencing of the TCRbeta repertoire served to evaluate the specificity and breadth of SARS-CoV-2-reactive T cell receptors following Ad26.COV2.S vaccination. A total of roughly 32 samples were included in the TCR-sequenced set, comprising around 19 Ad26.COV2.S vaccine recipients, 5 placebo recipients and 8 SARS-CoV-2 convalescent individuals. Beyond this particular receptor, the publication reports: The authors noted that the TCR breadth and depth analyses may have underestimated total T cell responses. Non-spike TCR breadth was comparable between vaccine and placebo recipients, consistent with the vaccine containing only spike. After vaccination, substantial breadth of spike-specific CD8+ and CD4+ T cell responses was reported. Ad26.COV2.S recipients had higher spike-specific TCR breadth than placebo recipients (P = 0.0014).

The immunoSEQ Assay was the method used to sequence TCRbeta CDR3 regions. After extraction, genomic DNA underwent amplification by bias-controlled multiplex PCR, followed by high-throughput sequencing. The original pipeline was this. To quantify the absolute abundance of every unique TCRbeta CDR3 region, sequences were collapsed and filtered. T cell fraction was estimated by normalizing TCRbeta template counts to usable DNA, with usable DNA measured through amplification of reference genes found in all nucleated cells. Repertoire TCRs were annotated as SARS-CoV-2-specific by exact matching of V gene, CDR3 amino acid sequence and J gene to a known reactive TCR set. MIRA supplied the reference SARS-CoV-2 TCR set, which was filtered for enrichment in COVID-19-positive ImmuneCODE repertoires so that public or cross-reactive TCRs were removed. Based on the MIRA antigens, annotated TCRs were further analysed at the level of specific ORF or position within ORF. Breadth was defined as the number of annotated unique rearrangements divided by the total number of unique productive rearrangements, and depth was defined as the summed frequency of the annotated unique rearrangements. Group comparisons of TCR breadth used two-sided Wilcoxon rank-sum tests. In TCRdb, the immuneACCESS table is reduced to in-frame sequences with V and J assigned. These tables do not hold every clone; where another copy was compared, an unresolved V gene accounts for under half, and the others remain unexplained. Clone size and V and J calls were adopted from that table, with D and trimming inferred from the DNA. Across this sample there are tens of thousands of clones, with approximately 77% seen only once. Clones ranked in the top ten supply more than 15% of the sample.

From cysteine to phenylalanine, the CDR3 is 17 amino acids long. The CDR3 DNA has 51 bases and is translated from base 1. The germline V gene specifies SGHAT as CDR1 and FQNNGV as CDR2. The V and J ends are trimmed by 1 base and 5 bases, leaving 19 bases between them. What this sample's time point label stands for: individuals recovered from natural SARS-CoV-2 infection. Regarding this clone: Its antigen has not been determined. No qualities accompany the bases; no much larger clone lies one base away.

The V and J segments used are TRBV11-2 and TRBJ2-3, with a weak D call of TRBD2 (7 bases match). The sequence derives from a human donor who had recovered from COVID-19. The sample here was peripheral blood, taken after recovery from COVID-19. Read as DNA, the sequence is TGTGCCAGCAGCTTAGCATTGGGCGGGGAGGGGGAAGATACGCAGTATTTT. The translation is CASSLALGGEGEDTQYF.